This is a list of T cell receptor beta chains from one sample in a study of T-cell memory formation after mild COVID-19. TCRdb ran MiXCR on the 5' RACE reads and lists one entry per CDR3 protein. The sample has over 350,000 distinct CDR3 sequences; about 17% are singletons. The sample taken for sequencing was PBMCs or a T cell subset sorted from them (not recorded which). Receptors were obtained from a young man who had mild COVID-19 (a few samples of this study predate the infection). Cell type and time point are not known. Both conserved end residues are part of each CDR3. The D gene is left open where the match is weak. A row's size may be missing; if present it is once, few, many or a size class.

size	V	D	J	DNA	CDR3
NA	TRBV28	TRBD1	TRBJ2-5	TGTGCCAGCAGTCAGACAGGGAATCGAGAGACCCAGTACTTC	CASSQTGNRETQYF
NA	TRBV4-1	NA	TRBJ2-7	TGCGCCAGCAGCCACGGACCGGGACGAAGCTCCTACGAGCAGTACTTC	CASSHGPGRSSYEQYF
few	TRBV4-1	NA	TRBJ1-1	TGCGCCAGCAGCCAAGAAATCGGGGTGAACCGTGAAGCTTTCTTT	CASSQEIGVNREAFF
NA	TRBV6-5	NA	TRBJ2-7	TGTGCCAGCAGTTACTCGGACACATACTACGAGCAGTACTTC	CASSYSDTYYEQYF
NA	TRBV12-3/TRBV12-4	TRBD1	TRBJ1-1	TGTGCCAGCAGTTCATTTCCGGGACAGGCGAACACTGAAGCTTTCTTT	CASSSFPGQANTEAFF
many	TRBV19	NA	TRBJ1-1	TGTGCCAGTAGTATAGACGGACGGAACACTGAAGCTTTCTTT	CASSIDGRNTEAFF
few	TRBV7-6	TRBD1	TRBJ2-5	TGTGCCAGCAGCACAGGACAGGGAGAGACCCAGTACTTC	CASSTGQGETQYF
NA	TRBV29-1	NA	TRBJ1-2	TGCAGCCTGGGACGGATTTCTAACTATGGCTACACCTTC	CSLGRISNYGYTF
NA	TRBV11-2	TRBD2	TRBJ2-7	TGTGCCAGCAGCTTAGTTGGGACTAGGATCGAGCAGTACTTC	CASSLVGTRIEQYF
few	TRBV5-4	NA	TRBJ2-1	TGTGCCAGCAGAGGGGCCGGCAGCTCCTACAATGAGCAGTTCTTC	CASRGAGSSYNEQFF
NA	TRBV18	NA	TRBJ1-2	TGTGCCAGCGCGGGGACAAGGGCACAGAACTATGGCTACACCTTC	CASAGTRAQNYGYTF
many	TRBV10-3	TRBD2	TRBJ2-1	TGTGCCATCAGTAGCCAGGATAGCGGGGAATACAATGAGCAGTTCTTC	CAISSQDSGEYNEQFF
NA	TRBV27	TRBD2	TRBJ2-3	TGTGCCAGCAGCCCCCGGGGTAGCGGGTTTGGTACGCAGTATTTT	CASSPRGSGFGTQYF
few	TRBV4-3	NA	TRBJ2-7	TGCGCCAGCAGCAGCGGACAAGACTACGAGCAGTACTTC	CASSSGQDYEQYF
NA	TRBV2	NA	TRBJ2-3	TGTGCCAGCAGTGAACAGACGGGGCGGGGATGGGATACGCAGTATTTT	CASSEQTGRGWDTQYF
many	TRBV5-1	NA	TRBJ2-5	TGCGCCAGCAGCGTGGGTCAGGGGACGCAAGGGGAGACCCAGTACTTC	CASSVGQGTQGETQYF
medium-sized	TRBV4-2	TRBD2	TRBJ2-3	TGTGCCAGCAGCCAAGCACTAGCGGGGGGTACAGATACGCAGTATTTT	CASSQALAGGTDTQYF
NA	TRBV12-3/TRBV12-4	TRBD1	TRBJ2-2	TGTGCCAGCGTAACAGGGGGCCATGGAGGGGGGGAGCTGTTTTTT	CASVTGGHGGGELFF
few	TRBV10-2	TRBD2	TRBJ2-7	TGCGCCAGCCGGTCCCTAGCGGGGGGGCTTGACTCCTACGAGCAGTACTTC	CASRSLAGGLDSYEQYF
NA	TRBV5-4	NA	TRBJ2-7	TGTGCCAGCAGCCGTAGCGGGACAGGGATCTACGAGCAGTACTTC	CASSRSGTGIYEQYF
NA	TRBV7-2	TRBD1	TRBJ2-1	TGTGCCAGCAGCTTAGCAGGGGACAGGGGGCGCGAGCAGTTCTTC	CASSLAGDRGREQFF
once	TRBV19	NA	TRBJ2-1	TGTGCCAGTAGTATGGTCGGGGCTGTCTACAATGAGCAGTTCTTC	CASSMVGAVYNEQFF
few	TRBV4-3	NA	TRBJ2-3	TGCGCCAGCAGCTTATACAATCGGGGGAGAGATACGCAGTATTTT	CASSLYNRGRDTQYF
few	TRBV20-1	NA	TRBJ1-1	TGCAGTGCTAAAATTCGATATTCTGAAGCTTTCTTT	CSAKIRYSEAFF
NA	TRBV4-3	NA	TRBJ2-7	TGCGCCAGCAGCCAAGGGGTTAGGACCGACGGCTACGAGCAGTACTTC	CASSQGVRTDGYEQYF
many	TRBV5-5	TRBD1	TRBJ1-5	TGTGCCAGCAGCTCAGGGGGTGGCAATCAGCCCCAGCATTTT	CASSSGGGNQPQHF
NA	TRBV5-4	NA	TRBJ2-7	TGTGCCAGCAGCTCCCTTATCGGGTACGAGCAGTACTTC	CASSSLIGYEQYF
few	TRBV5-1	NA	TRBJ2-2	TGCGCCAGCAGCTTGGAATCCCAACGGTTCGGGGAGCTGTTTTTT	CASSLESQRFGELFF
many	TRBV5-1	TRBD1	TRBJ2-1	TGCGCCAGCAGCTCCCCGGGACAGGGAGGCAATGAGCAGTTCTTC	CASSSPGQGGNEQFF
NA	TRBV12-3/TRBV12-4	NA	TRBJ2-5	TGTGCCAGCAGCCGCCCTAGTAGCCAAGAGACCCAGTACTTC	CASSRPSSQETQYF
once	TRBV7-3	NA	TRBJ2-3	TGTGCCAGCAGCTTAACGGGGCAGGAGGGAAATACGCAGTATTTT	CASSLTGQEGNTQYF
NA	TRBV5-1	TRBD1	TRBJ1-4	TGCGCCAGCAGCTCACTTGGGACAGTAGCTAATGAAAAACTGTTTTTT	CASSSLGTVANEKLFF
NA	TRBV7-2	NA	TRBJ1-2	TGTGCCAGCAGCCTATCGCTTAGGGATGGCTACACCTTC	CASSLSLRDGYTF
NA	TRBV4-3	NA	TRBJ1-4	TGCGCCAGCAGCCCCTTGGTAGGGGCCGGCGCTGGAAAACTGTTTTTT	CASSPLVGAGAGKLFF
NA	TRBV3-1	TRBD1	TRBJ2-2	TGTGCCAGCAGCACGACAGGGGCTTTTACCGGGGAGCTGTTTTTT	CASSTTGAFTGELFF
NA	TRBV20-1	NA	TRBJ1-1	TGCAGTGCTTATATGAACACTGAAGCTTTCTTT	CSAYMNTEAFF
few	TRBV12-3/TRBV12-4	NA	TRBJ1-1	TGTGCCAGCAGGCCCTTGGGGATTACTGAAGCTTTCTTT	CASRPLGITEAFF
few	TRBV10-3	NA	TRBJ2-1	TGTGCCATCAGTCTGGCGGGGGACAATTACAATGAGCAGTTCTTC	CAISLAGDNYNEQFF
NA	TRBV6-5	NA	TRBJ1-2	TGTGCCAGCGTTAAGAGGGGGGGTTTAAACTATGGCTACACCTTC	CASVKRGGLNYGYTF
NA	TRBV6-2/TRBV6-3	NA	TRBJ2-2	TGTGCCAGCGGGCCTGCGAACACCGGGGAGCTGTTTTTT	CASGPANTGELFF